What follows is one T cell receptor (beta chain) and its context. Its antigen is not identified. CDR3 length: 14 residues. The germline V gene encodes CDR1 SGHRS and CDR2 YFSETQ. V was pared by 0 bases and J by 2 bases, with 9 bases between. The data are from a study of tumor-infiltrating lymphocytes in primary liver carcinoma. Points from the study as a whole: Only about 7-25% of top clones showed up in all five tumor regions.

Joint extraction of RNA and DNA used roughly 18-34 mg of bulk tissue that was unsorted. The template, roughly 0.45 ug total RNA, yielded TCR beta cDNA made with a constant-region primer. ARM-PCR was slightly modified, and three nested multiplex PCR rounds with it gave rise to the TCR beta libraries. The two initial PCR rounds, roughly 11 cycles each, used TRBV1-TRBV30 forward and C-beta reverse primers. TCRdb re-derived calls from the multiplex PCR reads in MiXCR, one entry per CDR3 protein. Among about 130,000 distinct CDR3 sequences listed, under 65% were seen once. The sequenced sample consisted of liver tumor tissue from sampling region 3. Subset denoted: tumor region T3, left-lateral pole. This rearrangement joins TRBV5-1 to TRBJ2-7; the D gene is possibly TRBD2 (6 bases). The receptor comes from a woman aged 60-75 years with primary liver carcinoma and hepatitis B virus infection. The CDR3 reads CASSLGDSAYEQYF. In DNA form, the CDR3 reads TGCGCCAGCAGCTTGGGGGACTCCGCCTACGAGCAGTACTTC. Using reference TRBV5-1 and TRBJ2-7 for the parts outside the CDR3, the full variable domain is KAGVTQTPRYLIKTRGQQVTLSCSPISGHRSVSWYQQTPGQGLQFLFEYFSETQRNKGNFPGRFSGRQFSNSRSEMNVSTLELGDSALYLCASSLGDSAYEQYFGPGTRLTVT.